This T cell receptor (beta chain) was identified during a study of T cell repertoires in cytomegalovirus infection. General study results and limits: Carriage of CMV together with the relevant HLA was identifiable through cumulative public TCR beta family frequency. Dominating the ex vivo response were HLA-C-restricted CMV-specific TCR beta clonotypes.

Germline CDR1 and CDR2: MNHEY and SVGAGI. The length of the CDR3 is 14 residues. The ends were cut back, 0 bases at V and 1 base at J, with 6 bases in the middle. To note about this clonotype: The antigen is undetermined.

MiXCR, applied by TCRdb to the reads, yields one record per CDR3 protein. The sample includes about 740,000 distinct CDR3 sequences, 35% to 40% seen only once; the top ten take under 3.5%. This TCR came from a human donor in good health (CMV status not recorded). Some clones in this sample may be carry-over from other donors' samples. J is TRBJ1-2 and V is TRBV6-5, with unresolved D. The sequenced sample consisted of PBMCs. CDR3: CASSYSSGNYGYTF. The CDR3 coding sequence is TGTGCCAGCAGTTACTCGTCCGGTAACTATGGCTACACCTTC.